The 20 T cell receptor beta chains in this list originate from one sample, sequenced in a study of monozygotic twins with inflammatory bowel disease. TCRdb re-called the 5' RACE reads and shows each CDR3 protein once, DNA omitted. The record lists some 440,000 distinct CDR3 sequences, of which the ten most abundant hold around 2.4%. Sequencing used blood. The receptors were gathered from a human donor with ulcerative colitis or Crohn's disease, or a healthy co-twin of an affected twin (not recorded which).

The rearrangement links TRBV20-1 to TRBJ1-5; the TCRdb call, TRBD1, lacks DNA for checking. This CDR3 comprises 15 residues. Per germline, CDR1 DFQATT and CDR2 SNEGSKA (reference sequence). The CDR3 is CSARGVTGGNQPQHF.

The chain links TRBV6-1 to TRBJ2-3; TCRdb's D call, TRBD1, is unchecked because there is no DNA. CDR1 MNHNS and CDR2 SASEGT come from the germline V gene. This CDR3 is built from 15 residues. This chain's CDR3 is CASSERAGGKDTQYF.

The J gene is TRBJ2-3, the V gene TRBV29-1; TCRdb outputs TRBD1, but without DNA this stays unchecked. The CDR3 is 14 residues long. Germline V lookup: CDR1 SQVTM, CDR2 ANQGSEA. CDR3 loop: CSVEGGQYTDTQYF.

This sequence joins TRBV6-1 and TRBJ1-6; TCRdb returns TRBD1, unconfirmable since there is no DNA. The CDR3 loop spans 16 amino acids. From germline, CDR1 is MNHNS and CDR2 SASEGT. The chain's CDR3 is CASSTGVFSYNSPLHF.

The CDR3 loop is CASSPQGHGQPQHF. The genes are TRBV12-3 or TRBV12-4 and TRBJ1-5; TCRdb's D gene call, TRBD1, goes unchecked for lack of DNA. The CDR3 loop spans 14 amino acids.

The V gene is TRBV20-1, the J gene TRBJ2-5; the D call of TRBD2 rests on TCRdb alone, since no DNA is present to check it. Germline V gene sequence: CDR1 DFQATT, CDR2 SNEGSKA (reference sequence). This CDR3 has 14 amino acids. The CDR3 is CSAPSGRRRETQYF.

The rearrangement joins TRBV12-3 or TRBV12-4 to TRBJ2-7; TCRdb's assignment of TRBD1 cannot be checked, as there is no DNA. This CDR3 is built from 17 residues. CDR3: CASSRTVSVGRGYEQYF.

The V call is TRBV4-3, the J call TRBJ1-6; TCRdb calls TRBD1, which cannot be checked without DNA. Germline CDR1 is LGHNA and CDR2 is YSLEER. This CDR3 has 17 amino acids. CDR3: CASSLQSGTGSNSPLHF.

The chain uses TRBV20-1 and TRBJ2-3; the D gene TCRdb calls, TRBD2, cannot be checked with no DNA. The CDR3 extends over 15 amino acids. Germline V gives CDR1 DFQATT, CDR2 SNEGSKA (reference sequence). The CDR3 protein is CSARAGTSRADTQYF.

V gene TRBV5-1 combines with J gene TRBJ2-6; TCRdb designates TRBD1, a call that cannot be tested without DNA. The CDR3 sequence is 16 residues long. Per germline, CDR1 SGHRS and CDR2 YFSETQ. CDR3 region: CASSLLTGVGANVLTF.

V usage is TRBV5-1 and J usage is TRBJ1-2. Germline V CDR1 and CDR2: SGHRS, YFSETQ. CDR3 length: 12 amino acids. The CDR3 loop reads CASGTGEYGYTF.

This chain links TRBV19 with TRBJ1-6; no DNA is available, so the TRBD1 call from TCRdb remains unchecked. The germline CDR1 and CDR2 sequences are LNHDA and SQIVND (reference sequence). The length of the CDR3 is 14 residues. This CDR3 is CAVRIGDNNSPLHF.

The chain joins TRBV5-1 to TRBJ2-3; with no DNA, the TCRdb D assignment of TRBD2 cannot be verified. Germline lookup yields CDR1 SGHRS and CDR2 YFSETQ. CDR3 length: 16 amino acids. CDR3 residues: CASRGGLAGATNTQYF.

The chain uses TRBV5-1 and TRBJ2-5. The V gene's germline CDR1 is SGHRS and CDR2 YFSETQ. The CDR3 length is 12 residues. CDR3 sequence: CASASIGETQYF.

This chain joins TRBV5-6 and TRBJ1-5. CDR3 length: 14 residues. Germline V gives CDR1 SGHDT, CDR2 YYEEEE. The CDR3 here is CASTLGYSNQPQHF.

CDR3 sequence reads: CASSLEILAGPFF. The chain recombines TRBV5-5 with TRBJ2-7; checking the TCRdb D call of TRBD2 is not possible without DNA. Germline loops: CDR1 SGHKS, CDR2 YYEKEE (reference sequence). The CDR3 is made up of 13 amino acids.

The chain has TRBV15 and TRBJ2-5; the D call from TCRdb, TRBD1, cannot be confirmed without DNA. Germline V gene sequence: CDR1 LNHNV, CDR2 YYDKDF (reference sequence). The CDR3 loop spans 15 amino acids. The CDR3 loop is CATSRSRQGQETQYF.

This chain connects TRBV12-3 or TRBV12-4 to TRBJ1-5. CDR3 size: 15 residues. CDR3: CASRLTLNSNQPQHF.

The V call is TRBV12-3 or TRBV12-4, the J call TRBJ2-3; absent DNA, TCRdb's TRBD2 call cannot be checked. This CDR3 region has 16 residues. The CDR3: CASSFGLAGAKDTQYF.

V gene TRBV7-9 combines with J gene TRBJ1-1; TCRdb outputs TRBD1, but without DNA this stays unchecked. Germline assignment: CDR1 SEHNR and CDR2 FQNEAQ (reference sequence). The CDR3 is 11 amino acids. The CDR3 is CASSSGAEAFF. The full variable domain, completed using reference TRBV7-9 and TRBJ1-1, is DTGVSQNPRHKITKRGQNVTFRCDPISEHNRLYWYRQTLGQGPEFLTYFQNEAQLEKSRLLSDRFSAERPKGSFSTLEIQRTEQGDSAMYLCASSSGAEAFFGQGTRLTVV.